Following are 18 T cell receptor beta chains from one sample sequenced in a study of radiotherapy plus CTLA-4 blockade in lung cancer. Generated by immunoSEQ multiplex PCR, the TCRdb table keeps only in-frame clones and is missing some. The sample shows fewer than 140,000 clones, 85% of them seen only once. The input for sequencing was peripheral blood, taken from a patient treated with radiotherapy plus ipilimumab. These receptors were collected from a human donor with non-small cell lung cancer that progressed on radiotherapy plus ipilimumab. Some clones in this sample may be carry-over from other donors' samples.

The rearrangement links TRBV29-1 to TRBJ2-1; no firm D call. The CDR3 totals 11 residues. Deletions cut 5 bases from V and 10 bases from J, with 12 bases between. Germline assignment: CDR1 SQVTM and CDR2 ANQGSEA. The CDR3 here is CSVILDTEQFF. The CDR3 DNA reads as TGCAGCGTTATTCTAGATACCGAGCAGTTCTTC.

The genes are TRBV5-4 and TRBJ1-5; tentative D call: TRBD1 (5 bases). Germline loops: CDR1 SGHNT, CDR2 YYREEE (reference sequence). The V end lost 4 bases, the J end lost 0 bases, and 11 bases lay between the germline ends. There are 15 residues in the CDR3. For the CDR3, the DNA is TGTGCCAGCAGCCCCGGACAAGGTAGCAATCAGCCCCAGCATTTT. As protein: CASSPGQGSNQPQHF.

The chain carries TRBV25-1 and TRBJ1-1; D remains unclear. CDR3 size: 13 residues. Germline CDR1 is MGHDK and CDR2 is SYGVNS. Trimming cost V 1 base and J 4 bases, with 7 bases left between them. CDR3 amino acids: CASSESFGTEAFF. The CDR3 DNA is TGTGCCAGCAGTGAATCTTTCGGCACTGAAGCTTTCTTT.

This clone was detected a few times. The J gene is TRBJ2-3, the V gene TRBV20-1; unclear D gene. This CDR3 region has 11 residues. Germline V gene data show CDR1 as DFQATT and CDR2 as SNEGSKA (reference sequence). V gave up 0 bases and J gave up 3 bases, with 1 base separating them. The CDR3 coding sequence is TGCAGTGCTAGAGAAACAGATACGCAGTATTTT. Translation gives CSARETDTQYF.

This rearrangement joins TRBV15 to TRBJ2-6, with D hard to call. Trimming stripped 0 bases from V and 0 bases from J, with 6 bases between. Per germline, CDR1 LNHNV and CDR2 YYDKDF (reference sequence). The CDR3 totals 16 residues. The CDR3 protein is CATSRDRSSGANVLTF. The CDR3 DNA sequence: TGTGCCACCAGCAGAGACAGGAGCTCTGGGGCCAACGTCCTGACTTTC.

This clone was detected only once. J is TRBJ2-1 and V is TRBV9; the match to TRBD2 covers 7 bases. V trimming: 1 base; J trimming: 7 bases; junction bases outside the gene matches: 8. The CDR3 has 15 amino acids. CDR1 SGDLS and CDR2 YYNGEE come from the germline V gene. DNA for the CDR3: TGTGCCAGCAGCGTACAGCGGGGAGCCTTTAATGAGCAGTTCTTC. The encoded protein is CASSVQRGAFNEQFF.

V and J are TRBV11-1 and TRBJ2-2, with 10 bases aligning to TRBD2. Trimming removed 6 bases from V and 3 bases from J; junction bases left unmatched: 7. Per the germline V gene, CDR1 is SGHAT and CDR2 is FQDESV (reference sequence). This CDR3 is 16 amino acids long. Written as DNA, the CDR3 is TGTGCCAGCAGATTAAGCGGGGGGGCCCACACCGGGGAGCTGTTTTTT. Encoded protein: CASRLSGGAHTGELFF.

This sequence joins TRBV2 and TRBJ2-1; tentatively, D is TRBD1 or TRBD2 (5 bases each). The V end lost 7 bases, the J end lost 8 bases, and 21 bases lay between the germline ends. The CDR3 runs 15 residues. Per the germline V gene, CDR1 is SNHLY and CDR2 is FYNNEI. The CDR3 sequence is CASIPGTFTPHEQFF. Written as DNA, the CDR3 is TGTGCCAGCATACCCGGGACCTTCACCCCCCATGAGCAGTTCTTC.

This clone turned up a few times. CDR3 DNA: TGTGCCAGCGTCGGAAACACCATATATTTT. Its protein is CASVGNTIYF. V and J are TRBV7-9 and TRBJ1-3; no clear D. Per the germline V gene, CDR1 is SEHNR and CDR2 is FQNEAQ (reference sequence). V shed 8 bases and J shed 4 bases, with 3 bases lying between them. The CDR3 has 10 residues.

The chain uses TRBV7-9 and TRBJ2-7, with 9 positions matching TRBD1. The CDR3 runs to 15 residues. The V and J ends lost 4 bases and 3 bases, in that order; junction bases with no gene match: 7. The germline V gene has CDR1 SEHNR and CDR2 FQNEAQ (reference sequence). The CDR3 region has the DNA TGTGCCAGCAGCTCCGGACAGGGGCTCCGCTACGAGCAGTACTTC. Encoded protein: CASSSGQGLRYEQYF.

The chain has TRBV7-9 and TRBJ2-5, with 9 bases lining up with TRBD2. The CDR3 totals 18 residues. CDR1 is SEHNR, CDR2 FQNEAQ, per germline (reference sequence). V was pared by 1 base and J by 0 bases, with 9 bases of the junction left unmatched. CDR3 loop: CASSLGVAGVLYQETQYF. CDR3 coding DNA: TGTGCCAGCAGCTTAGGAGTAGCGGGGGTGCTGTACCAAGAGACCCAGTACTTC.

This chain links TRBV4-2 with TRBJ2-7; tentatively, D is TRBD1 (6 bases). The V gene's germline CDR1 is LGHNA and CDR2 YNFKEQ. Trimming left V 4 bases short and J 6 bases short, with 22 bases between. The CDR3 is 16 amino acids. Here the CDR3 reads CASSPEPRGNPAEQYF. The CDR3 DNA is TGTGCCAGCAGCCCAGAGCCAAGGGGGAACCCGGCCGAGCAGTACTTC.

This clone is labeled as medium-sized. This sequence joins TRBV18 and TRBJ2-3, with 9 bases matching TRBD2. Germline-derived CDR1 and CDR2 are KGHSH and LQKENI. The CDR3 is 16 residues long. V shed 2 bases and J 4 bases; nucleotides not matched to a gene: 7. The DNA of the CDR3 is TGTGCCAGCTCACCAGTGGCGGGGGGGATCGCAGATACGCAGTATTTT. Protein: CASSPVAGGIADTQYF.

This clone was seen a single time. The chain is built from TRBV19 and TRBJ2-5; TRBD2 agrees at 9 bases. Germline loops: CDR1 LNHDA, CDR2 SQIVND (reference sequence). Trimming at V came to 10 bases and at J to 4 bases, leaving 7 bases not matched to a gene. This CDR3 has 13 residues. In nucleotides, the CDR3 is TGTGCCACAGTAGCGGGGGTTGGAGAGACCCAGTACTTC. Protein sequence: CATVAGVGETQYF.

The chain links TRBV7-9 to TRBJ2-3; D remains ambiguous. V lost 5 bases and J lost 3, with 15 bases in between. The CDR3 length is 15 residues. The germline V gene encodes CDR1 SEHNR and CDR2 FQNEAQ (reference sequence). In DNA form, the CDR3 reads TGTGCCAGCAGCCGAACTGACACAGCTACAGATACGCAGTATTTT. Its translation: CASSRTDTATDTQYF.

This clone was seen a few times. The rearrangement uses TRBV11-1 and TRBJ2-5; D may be TRBD1 or TRBD2 (6 bases each). CDR1 is SGHAT and CDR2 is FQDESV in the germline V gene (reference sequence). V gave up 2 bases and J gave up 5 bases, with 15 bases separating them. This CDR3 region has 15 residues. The CDR3 DNA is TGTGCCAGCAGCTTAAGTAAGGGGGGTTCGGAGACCCAGTACTTC. Encoded protein: CASSLSKGGSETQYF.

The CDR3 DNA reads TGCAGCGTTGAGGGGCCAATTGGAAGGGAGCAGTACTTC. Its translation: CSVEGPIGREQYF. The rearrangement links TRBV29-1 to TRBJ2-7; the D gene is possibly TRBD1 (5 bases). Trimming took off 3 bases at V and 7 bases at J, with 16 bases between the two ends. CDR3 length: 13 amino acids. CDR1 is SQVTM and CDR2 is ANQGSEA in the germline V gene.

This rearrangement joins TRBV4-3 to TRBJ1-1; a possible D gene is TRBD1 (5 bases). V lost 0 bases and J 8 bases, leaving 13 bases between the germline ends. The CDR3 covers 14 residues. Germline V gene lookup returns CDR1 LGHNA and CDR2 YSLEER. CDR3 DNA sequence: TGCGCCAGCAGCCAAGAATCGACGGGGGGGGAAGCTTTCTTT. Amino acids: CASSQESTGGEAFF.